Listed below are T cell receptor beta chains from one sample, sequenced in a study of human T cells and chemical hapten exposure. TCRdb analysed the RACE reads with MiXCR anew, one entry per CDR3 protein. The repertoire holds over 150,000 distinct CDR3 sequences, 28% seen once, with around 1.9% in the top ten. This sample comprised whole blood, obtained in connection with sensitization to the hapten diphenylcyclopropenone (DPC). These receptors all stem from a woman aged 18 to 35 with alopecia areata. Some clones in this sample may be carry-over from other donors' samples. Each CDR3 is given with its conserved first and last residue. D genes are given only for firm matches. Size is stated for part of the rows, as once, few or many counts, or as a class when the clone is expanded.

clone_size	v_call	j_call	d_call	cdr3_aa	cdr3_nt
few	TRBV20-1	TRBJ1-1	-	CSPNTEAFF	TGCAGTCCCAACACTGAAGCTTTCTTT
-	TRBV29-1	TRBJ1-2	-	CSTDQLQGSYGYTF	TGCAGCACCGACCAGCTACAGGGAAGCTATGGCTACACCTTC
many	TRBV29-1	TRBJ2-1	TRBD1	CSAMGQVNEQFF	TGCAGCGCTATGGGACAGGTGAATGAGCAGTTCTTC
-	TRBV10-3	TRBJ2-5	TRBD1	CAISESTGFGTQYF	TGTGCCATCAGTGAGTCGACAGGGTTTGGGACCCAGTACTTC
few	TRBV6-2/TRBV6-3	TRBJ1-2	TRBD1	CASSYSKTGMGSGYTF	TGTGCCAGCAGTTACTCGAAGACAGGGATGGGGTCTGGCTACACCTTC
-	TRBV6-5	TRBJ1-1	-	CASRYISVGSERTEAFF	TGTGCCAGCAGGTATATCAGCGTGGGGTCTGAACGGACTGAAGCTTTCTTT
-	TRBV4-2	TRBJ2-7	TRBD1	CASSQERTGLYEQYF	TGTGCCAGCAGCCAAGAAAGGACAGGGCTTTACGAGCAGTACTTC
few	TRBV5-1	TRBJ2-7	-	CASSLVQYSYEQYF	TGCGCCAGCAGCTTGGTACAGTACTCCTACGAGCAGTACTTC
-	TRBV9	TRBJ2-1	TRBD2	CASSVDSGGLNEQFF	TGTGCCAGCAGCGTAGATAGCGGGGGACTCAATGAGCAGTTCTTC
few	TRBV5-1	TRBJ2-5	-	CASSLSKYDGKETQYF	TGCGCCAGCAGCTTGTCCAAATATGACGGTAAAGAGACCCAGTACTTC
-	TRBV7-2	TRBJ2-5	TRBD2	CASTRGGVQETQYF	TGTGCCAGCACTCGTGGGGGGGTACAAGAGACCCAGTACTTC
few	TRBV24-1	TRBJ2-1	TRBD2	CATSTGLAGNEQFF	TGTGCCACCAGCACCGGACTAGCGGGCAATGAGCAGTTCTTC
-	TRBV29-1	TRBJ2-4	-	CSVEDLGPGDTKNSQYF	TGCAGCGTTGAAGATCTTGGTCCAGGGGACACCAAAAACAGTCAGTACTTC
-	TRBV5-4	TRBJ2-3	-	CASSLTQRSTDTQYF	TGTGCCAGCAGCCTCACGCAGCGTAGCACAGATACGCAGTATTTT
few	TRBV6-2/TRBV6-3	TRBJ2-2	-	CASSYSVGELFF	TGTGCCAGCAGTTACTCTGTCGGGGAGCTGTTTTTT
-	TRBV7-2	TRBJ2-3	-	CATEGAGDTQYF	TGTGCCACCGAGGGCGCGGGAGATACGCAGTATTTT
-	TRBV19	TRBJ2-2	-	CASSIGEAITGELFF	TGTGCCAGTAGTATCGGGGAAGCCATCACCGGGGAGCTGTTTTTT
-	TRBV5-5	TRBJ1-6	-	CASSLEPGGAHSSYNSPLHF	TGTGCCAGCAGCTTGGAACCGGGGGGAGCCCATAGCTCCTATAATTCACCCCTCCACTTT
few	TRBV10-2	TRBJ2-1	-	CASSQQGDEQFF	TGCGCCAGCAGTCAACAGGGAGATGAGCAGTTCTTC
-	TRBV12-3/TRBV12-4	TRBJ2-7	-	CASSLMGAGTYEQYF	TGTGCCAGCAGTTTGATGGGGGCAGGGACCTATGAGCAGTACTTC
once	TRBV5-6	TRBJ1-5	-	CASSHGGARNQPQHF	TGTGCCAGCAGCCACGGGGGGGCTCGAAATCAGCCCCAGCATTTT
-	TRBV11-2	TRBJ2-3	TRBD1	CASSPTTGGVADTQYF	TGTGCCAGCAGCCCTACTACAGGGGGTGTTGCAGATACGCAGTATTTT
-	TRBV6-2/TRBV6-3	TRBJ2-7	TRBD2	CASSITEASGHEQYF	TGTGCCAGCTCTATAACCGAGGCTAGCGGTCACGAGCAGTACTTC
-	TRBV3-1	TRBJ1-4	TRBD1	CASSQGWDRHNEKLFF	TGTGCCAGCAGCCAAGGTTGGGACAGACATAATGAAAAACTGTTTTTT
many	TRBV7-2	TRBJ1-5	-	CASSWGGSQPQHF	TGTGCCAGCAGCTGGGGGGGCTCTCAGCCCCAGCATTTT
-	TRBV6-2/TRBV6-3	TRBJ2-4	-	CASSRGGAAAKNIQYF	TGTGCCAGCAGCCGAGGGGGGGCCGCGGCCAAAAACATTCAGTACTTC
-	TRBV5-6	TRBJ1-2	-	CASSLGGGLGYTF	TGTGCCAGCAGCTTGGGGGGTGGACTTGGCTACACCTTC
-	TRBV7-9	TRBJ2-3	-	CASSPGGPDTQYF	TGTGCCAGCAGCCCCGGGGGTCCAGATACGCAGTATTTT
-	TRBV7-2	TRBJ1-5	-	CASSLSGDKPQHF	TGTGCCAGCAGCTTATCAGGGGACAAGCCCCAGCATTTT